One sample yielded the 2 T cell receptor beta chains listed below, sequenced in a study of cytomegalovirus exposure and HLA in healthy donors. 60 Vbeta and 13 Jbeta primers were used in PCR. Sequencing was performed with immunoSEQ multiplex PCR; in TCRdb, only in-frame clones are kept and a portion is missing. The data show some 160,000 clones, about two thirds seen once. Sequencing was performed on PBMCs. These receptors all come from a man between 60 and 75 years old in good health and CMV-seronegative.

The genes are TRBV9 and TRBJ1-6, with D perhaps matching TRBD1 (5 bases). Trimming took off 0 bases at V and 8 bases at J, with 9 bases between the two ends. CDR1 is SGDLS and CDR2 is YYNGEE in the germline V gene. The CDR3 is 14 residues long. This CDR3 is CASSVAGSDSPLHF. DNA for the CDR3: TGTGCCAGCAGCGTAGCAGGGTCGGATTCACCCCTCCACTTT.

This clone appeared a few times. This chain's CDR3 is CARSAAGQPQHF. The CDR3 DNA is TGTGCCAGATCGGCCGCGGGTCAGCCCCAGCATTTT. The chain joins TRBV28 to TRBJ1-5, with unresolved D. CDR3 length: 12 amino acids. The germline V gene encodes CDR1 MDHEN and CDR2 SYDVKM. Trimming took 9 bases from V and 6 from J, leaving 12 bases between them.